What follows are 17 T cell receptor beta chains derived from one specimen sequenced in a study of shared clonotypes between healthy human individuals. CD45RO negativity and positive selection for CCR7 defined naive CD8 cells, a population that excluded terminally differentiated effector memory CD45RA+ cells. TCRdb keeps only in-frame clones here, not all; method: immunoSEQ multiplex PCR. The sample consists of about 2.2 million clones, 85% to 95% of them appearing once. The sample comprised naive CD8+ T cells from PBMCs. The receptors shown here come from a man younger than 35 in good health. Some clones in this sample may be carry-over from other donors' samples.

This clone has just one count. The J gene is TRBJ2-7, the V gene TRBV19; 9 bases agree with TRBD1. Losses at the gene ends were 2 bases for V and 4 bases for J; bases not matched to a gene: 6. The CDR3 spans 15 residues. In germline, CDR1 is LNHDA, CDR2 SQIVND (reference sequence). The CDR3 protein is CASSIRPGQGYEQYF. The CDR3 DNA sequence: TGTGCCAGTAGTATACGACCGGGACAGGGTTACGAGCAGTACTTC.

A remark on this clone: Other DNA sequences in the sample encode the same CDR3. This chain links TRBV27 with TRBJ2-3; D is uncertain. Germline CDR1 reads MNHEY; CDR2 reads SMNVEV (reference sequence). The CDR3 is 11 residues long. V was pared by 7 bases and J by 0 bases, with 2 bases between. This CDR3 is CASTSTDTQYF. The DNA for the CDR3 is TGTGCCAGCACCAGCACAGATACGCAGTATTTT.

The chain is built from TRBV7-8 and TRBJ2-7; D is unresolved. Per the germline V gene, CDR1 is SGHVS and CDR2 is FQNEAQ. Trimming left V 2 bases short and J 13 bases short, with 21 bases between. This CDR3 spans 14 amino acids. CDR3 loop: CASSLSGPVYEPYF. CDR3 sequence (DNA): TGTGCCAGCAGCTTAAGTGGTCCGGTCTACGAGCCCTACTTC.

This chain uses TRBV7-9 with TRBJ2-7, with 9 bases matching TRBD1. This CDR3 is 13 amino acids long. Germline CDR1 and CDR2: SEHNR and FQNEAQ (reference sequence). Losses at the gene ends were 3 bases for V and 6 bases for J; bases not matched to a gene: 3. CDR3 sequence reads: CASSFGTGREQYF. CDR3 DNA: TGTGCCAGCAGCTTCGGGACAGGGCGCGAGCAGTACTTC.

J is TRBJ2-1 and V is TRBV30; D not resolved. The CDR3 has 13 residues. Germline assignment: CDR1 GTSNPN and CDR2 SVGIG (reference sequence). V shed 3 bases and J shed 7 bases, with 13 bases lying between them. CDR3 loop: CAWRRSGENEQFF. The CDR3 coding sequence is TGTGCCTGGAGGCGGAGTGGTGAGAATGAGCAGTTCTTC.

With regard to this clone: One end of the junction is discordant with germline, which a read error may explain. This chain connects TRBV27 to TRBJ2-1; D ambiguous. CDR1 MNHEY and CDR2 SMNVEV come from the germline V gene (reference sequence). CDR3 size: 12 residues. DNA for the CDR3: TGTGCCAGCAGTTTATCCGCGGATGAGCTGTTCTTC. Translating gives CASSLSADELFF.

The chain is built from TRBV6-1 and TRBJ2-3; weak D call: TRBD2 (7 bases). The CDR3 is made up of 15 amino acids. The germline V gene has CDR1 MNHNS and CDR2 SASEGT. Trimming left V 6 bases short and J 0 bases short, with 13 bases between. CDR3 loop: CASRKWGGSTDTQYF. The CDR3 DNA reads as TGTGCCAGCAGGAAATGGGGGGGCAGCACAGATACGCAGTATTTT.

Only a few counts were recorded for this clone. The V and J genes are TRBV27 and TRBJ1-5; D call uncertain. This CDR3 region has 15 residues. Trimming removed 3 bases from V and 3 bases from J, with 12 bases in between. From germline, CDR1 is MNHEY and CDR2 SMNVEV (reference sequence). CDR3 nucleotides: TGTGCCAGCAGTTTTGTAGGGCTCCCCAATCAGCCCCAGCATTTT. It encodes CASSFVGLPNQPQHF.

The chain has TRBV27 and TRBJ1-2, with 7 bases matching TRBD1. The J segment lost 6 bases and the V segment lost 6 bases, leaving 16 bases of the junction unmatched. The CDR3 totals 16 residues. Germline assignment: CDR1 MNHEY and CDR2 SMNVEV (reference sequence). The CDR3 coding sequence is TGTGCCAGCAGCAAGGGGGACAGCATCCACCTCAATGGCTACACCTTC. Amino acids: CASSKGDSIHLNGYTF.

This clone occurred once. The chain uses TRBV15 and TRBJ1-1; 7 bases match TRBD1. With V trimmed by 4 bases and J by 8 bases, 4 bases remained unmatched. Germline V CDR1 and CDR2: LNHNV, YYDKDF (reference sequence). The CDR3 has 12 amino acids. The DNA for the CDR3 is TGTGCCACCAGCAAGTGGGACAGCGAAGCTTTCTTT. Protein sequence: CATSKWDSEAFF.

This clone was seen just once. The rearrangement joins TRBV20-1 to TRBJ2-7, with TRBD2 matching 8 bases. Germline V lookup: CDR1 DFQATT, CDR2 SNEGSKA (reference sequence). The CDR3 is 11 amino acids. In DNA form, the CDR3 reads TGCAGCGGGGGGGGTATCTACGAGCAGTACTTC. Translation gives CSGGGIYEQYF.

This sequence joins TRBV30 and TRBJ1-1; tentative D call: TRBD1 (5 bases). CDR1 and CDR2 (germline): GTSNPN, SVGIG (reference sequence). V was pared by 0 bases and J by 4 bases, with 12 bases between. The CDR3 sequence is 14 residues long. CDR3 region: CAWSVGGSGTEAFF. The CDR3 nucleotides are TGTGCCTGGAGTGTCGGGGGGTCGGGCACTGAAGCTTTCTTT.

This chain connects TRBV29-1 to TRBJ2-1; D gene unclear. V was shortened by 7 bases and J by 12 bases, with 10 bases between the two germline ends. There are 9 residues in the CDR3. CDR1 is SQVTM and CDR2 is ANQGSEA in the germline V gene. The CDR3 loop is CSAGTGQFF. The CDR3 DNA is TGCAGCGCCGGCACGGGGCAGTTCTTC.

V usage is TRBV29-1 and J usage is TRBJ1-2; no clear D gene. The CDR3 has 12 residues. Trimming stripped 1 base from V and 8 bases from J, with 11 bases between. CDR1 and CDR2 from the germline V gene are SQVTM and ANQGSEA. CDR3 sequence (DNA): TGCAGCGTTGAAGGCACTGAAATCGGCTACACCTTC. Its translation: CSVEGTEIGYTF.

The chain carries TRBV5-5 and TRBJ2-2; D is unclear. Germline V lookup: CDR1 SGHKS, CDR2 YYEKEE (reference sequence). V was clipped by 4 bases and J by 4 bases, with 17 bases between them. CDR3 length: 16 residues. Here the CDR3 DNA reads TGTGCCAGCAGCCAGCGAGGCGTGGATCGCACCGGGGAGCTGTTTTTT. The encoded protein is CASSQRGVDRTGELFF.

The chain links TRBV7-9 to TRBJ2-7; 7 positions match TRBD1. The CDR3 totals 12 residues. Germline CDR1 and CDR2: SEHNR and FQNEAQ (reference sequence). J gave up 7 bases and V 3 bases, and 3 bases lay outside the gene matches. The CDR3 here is CASSLTGLEQYF. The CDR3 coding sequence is TGTGCCAGCAGCTTGACAGGGCTAGAGCAGTACTTC.

The CDR3 DNA reads TGCGCCAGCAGCCCCGGACCGACAGTCACTAACACTGAAGCTTTCTTT. Translation: CASSPGPTVTNTEAFF. The chain is built from TRBV5-1 and TRBJ1-1, with D maybe TRBD1 (5 bases). V shed 4 bases and J shed 2 bases, with 18 bases lying between them. This CDR3 spans 16 amino acids. Germline CDR1 SGHRS, CDR2 YFSETQ.